Here is one TCR beta chain with its context. This clonotype appeared a few times. Its antigen is unknown. No base quality values were provided; no much bigger clone lies one nucleotide off. The library relied on PCR. TCRdb records Illumina HiSeq 2500 as the sequencer. To normalize quantification of the TCRbeta repertoire, the TCR libraries were built with molecular barcoding that relied on unique molecular identifiers. TCRdb cleaned the public reads at Q25 with fastp, built clones with MiXCR and kept in-frame beta chains. Rows are combined by CDR3 protein, so each entry shows the most common genes and DNA. This sample has 200,000 to 300,000 distinct CDR3 sequences in its table, and around 12% of those were observed once. The biggest ten clones account for over 2% of the sample. This specimen belongs to a study of T-cell reconstitution after alpha-beta-depleted transplantation in children (dated by TCRdb to 2016 to 2018). Context from the whole study: Using TCR repertoire profiling, the study quantitatively followed how T-cell immune reconstitution unfolded in children after TCRalphabeta/CD19-depleted allogeneic hematopoietic cell transplantation.

From the cysteine through the phenylalanine, the CDR3 covers 14 amino acids. Of the read, only the CDR3 DNA is kept; its 42 bases are in frame from base 1. At the junction V is shortened by 1 base and J by 5 bases, with 11 bases in between. CDR1 and CDR2 are drawn from the germline V gene: SGHTA, FQGNSA. This clonotype was obtained from a human donor who donated a stem cell graft to a child with acute lymphoblastic leukemia. This sequence uses TRBV7-2 and TRBJ1-1; possibly the D gene is TRBD1, per 5 matching bases. This sample comprised PBMCs from the stem cell graft donor, obtained from the stem cell graft. The nucleotides read TGTGCCAGCAGCTTAGTTAGAGGGGAAACTGAAGCTTTCTTT. This encodes CASSLVRGETEAFF.